The 8 T cell receptor beta chains reported below all come from one sample, sequenced in a study of radiotherapy plus CTLA-4 blockade in lung cancer. The protocol was immunoSEQ multiplex PCR, while the TCRdb copy is restricted to in-frame clones and leaves out a portion. The sample lists under 100,000 clones; about 85% were seen once. Sequenced here: peripheral blood, sampled from a patient treated with radiotherapy plus ipilimumab. These TCRs come from a human donor with non-small cell lung cancer that progressed on radiotherapy plus ipilimumab.

The genes are TRBV10-1 and TRBJ2-5; 9 bases line up with TRBD2. The V gene's germline CDR1 is WNHNN and CDR2 SYGVQD (reference sequence). The CDR3 spans 16 residues. With V trimmed by 6 bases and J by 1 base, 9 bases remained unmatched. The CDR3 here is CASRLGSSGSQETQYF. The CDR3 region has the DNA TGCGCCAGCAGACTAGGAAGTAGCGGGAGCCAAGAGACCCAGTACTTC.

The chain is built from TRBV4-1 and TRBJ2-5; no reliable D call. CDR1 is MGHRA, CDR2 YSYEKL, per germline. CDR3 length: 14 amino acids. The germline V and J ends were trimmed by 0 bases and 5 bases, with 10 bases remaining between them. CDR3 amino acids: CASSQDRLRETQYF. The CDR3 bases are TGCGCCAGCAGCCAAGACCGATTAAGGGAGACCCAGTACTTC.

The chain couples TRBV11-1 to TRBJ1-1; perhaps TRBD1 as D (5 bases). The germline V gene encodes CDR1 SGHAT and CDR2 FQDESV (reference sequence). Trimming took off 6 bases at V and 3 bases at J, with 11 bases between the two ends. The CDR3 runs to 13 residues. The CDR3 DNA reads TGTGCCAGCAGTTGGGACCTTTACACTGAAGCTTTCTTT. This translates into CASSWDLYTEAFF.

The chain recombines TRBV2 with TRBJ1-2; TRBD1 matches 11 bases. V lost 4 bases to trimming and J lost 6 bases; unmatched junction nucleotides: 7. The germline CDR1 and CDR2 sequences are SNHLY and FYNNEI. The CDR3 is 15 amino acids. The CDR3 is CASSAIGQGANGYTF. The CDR3, as DNA: TGTGCCAGCAGTGCCATCGGACAGGGGGCGAATGGCTACACCTTC.

The chain couples TRBV28 to TRBJ2-7; weak D call: TRBD1 (5 bases). Germline V gene lookup returns CDR1 MDHEN and CDR2 SYDVKM. Trimming cost V 5 bases and J 7 bases, with 12 bases left between them. CDR3 length equals 12 residues. The CDR3 here is CASSAGPWEQYF. CDR3 DNA: TGTGCCAGCAGTGCAGGGCCCTGGGAGCAGTACTTC.

The gene calls are TRBV18 and TRBJ2-7; D unclear. Germline CDR1 KGHSH, CDR2 LQKENI. The V end lost 0 bases, the J end lost 3 bases, and 12 bases lay between the germline ends. The CDR3 has 15 amino acids. CDR3: CASSPPLDALYEQYF. CDR3 DNA: TGTGCCAGCTCACCACCCCTGGACGCCCTCTACGAGCAGTACTTC.

V is TRBV11-3 and J is TRBJ2-7; tentative D call: TRBD1 (5 bases). Germline V CDR1 and CDR2: SGHNT, YENEEA. CDR3 length: 16 amino acids. V was cut by 4 bases and J by 9 bases, with 25 bases left in between. CDR3 protein: CASSSPKGVRSFVQYF. In DNA form, the CDR3 reads TGTGCCAGCAGCTCCCCAAAAGGGGTTCGTAGTTTTGTGCAGTACTTC.

This clone was counted between two and nine times. The J gene is TRBJ1-5, the V gene TRBV18, with D possibly matching TRBD1 (5 bases). Germline V gene data show CDR1 as KGHSH and CDR2 as LQKENI. Trimming removed 4 bases from V and 0 bases from J, with 13 bases in between. CDR3 size: 16 residues. The DNA for the CDR3 is TGTGCCAGCTCACTTCAGGGTTGGGATAGCAATCAGCCCCAGCATTTT. It is translated as CASSLQGWDSNQPQHF.